Listed below are T cell receptor beta chains from one sample, sequenced in a study of shared clonotypes between healthy human individuals. Generated by immunoSEQ multiplex PCR, the TCRdb table keeps only in-frame clones and is missing some. The sample records 2 million to 2.5 million clones, roughly 93% being singletons. The sample taken for sequencing was naive CD4+ T cells from PBMCs. The receptors stem from a man between 18 and 35 years old in good health. Some clones in this sample may be carry-over from other donors' samples. Each CDR3 is given without its conserved first and last residue. D genes are given only for firm matches.

>TRBJ2-2|11|TRBV11-3|-
ASSLEATGELF
>TRBJ2-2|11|TRBV6-4|-
ASSVSYPGELF
>TRBJ2-2|17|TRBV4-1|TRBD1
ASSLTTGQGATRTGELF
>TRBJ2-5|12|TRBV7-3|-
ASSLGWMGETQY
>TRBJ2-7|13|TRBV7-8|TRBD2
ASSLWSSGTYEQY
>TRBJ2-5|13|TRBV5-5|TRBD1
ASSRPGQRQETQY
>TRBJ2-3|14|TRBV5-4|-
ASSPWAGPYTDTQY
>TRBJ1-2|12|TRBV2|TRBD1
ASSSGTGNYGYT
>TRBJ1-1|12|TRBV28|-
ASSLPSMNTEAF
>TRBJ2-2|13|TRBV28|TRBD2
ASSNSGSHTGELF
>TRBJ2-7|13|TRBV2|-
ASSDDALGSGEQY
>TRBJ1-1|13|TRBV5-1|-
ASSLIGSRDTEAF
>TRBJ1-1|12|TRBV5-4|-
ASSPPARSTEAF
>TRBJ1-2|13|TRBV29-1|-
SVEEGGAWNYGYT
>TRBJ2-7|11|TRBV29-1|-
SGLGSRTWEQY
>TRBJ1-2|14|TRBV5-1|TRBD1
ASSSGTGSANYGYT
>TRBJ2-2|12|TRBV28|-
ASSFYRVTGELF
>TRBJ1-2|13|TRBV19|-
ASSLSPGPRGGYT
>TRBJ2-5|12|TRBV7-8|-
ASSKDRYQETQY
>TRBJ1-1|10|TRBV28|-
ASRAMNTEAF
>TRBJ2-7|11|TRBV30|TRBD2
AWRTSGGTEQY
>TRBJ1-2|14|TRBV7-3|-
ASSLQSGTQNYGYT
>TRBJ1-4|13|TRBV11-2|TRBD1
ASSPRQGEVEKLF
>TRBJ1-5|13|TRBV6-1|-
ASSVDGYSNQPQH
>TRBJ1-1|11|TRBV19|-
ASSRHGGGEAF
>TRBJ2-7|14|TRBV6-6|-
ASSYSYADRIYEQY
>TRBJ2-5|11|TRBV12-5|-
ASGLTGRETQY
>TRBJ2-3|15|TRBV28|-
ASIPGGGAVPTDTQY
>TRBJ2-5|10|TRBV2|-
ASGGRRETQY
>TRBJ2-5|11|TRBV27|-
ASKISGSETQY
>TRBJ2-7|15|TRBV7-9|TRBD2
ASSPIPFIAGSYEQY
>TRBJ2-1|13|TRBV19|TRBD2
ASSTTSGSYNEQF
>TRBJ1-6|15|TRBV30|-
AWSLGGASSYNSPLH
>TRBJ2-3|14|TRBV4-1|TRBD1
ASSHLRQGGTDTQY
>TRBJ2-7|11|TRBV7-9|-
ASSPGPGVEQY
>TRBJ2-7|14|TRBV6-5|-
ASSYNPGPRSYEQY
>TRBJ2-1|13|TRBV6-1|TRBD2
ASSISGRAGNEQF
>TRBJ1-2|14|TRBV27|-
ASSSRGPVLNYGYT
>TRBJ2-4|9|TRBV20-1|-
GGRSKNIQY
>TRBJ2-2|15|TRBV11-2|-
ASSFRGSPSGTGELF
>TRBJ2-1|13|TRBV7-2|TRBD2
ASSPGLAGYNEQF
>TRBJ1-4|11|TRBV29-1|-
SFSGAANEKLF
>TRBJ2-5|12|TRBV7-3|-
ASSASAGSGTQY
>TRBJ2-1|13|TRBV5-1|-
ASSLVSGNYNEQF